The T cell receptor beta chain described here comes from a study of Graves' ophthalmopathy and Graves' hyperthyroidism. On the study more broadly: Ophthalmopathy absent within 18 months of follow-up marked hyperthyroidism as stable. Study results and caveats: Most expanded clonotypes from thyroid (those above 0.001 frequency) were also found in blood. For predicting ophthalmopathy progression, the model had roughly 70% sensitivity and around 72% specificity.

Comments on this clonotype: The antigen is undetermined.

RNA transcripts were the source from which TCR beta CDR3 regions were amplified. The first-round RT-PCR employed HTBI primers together with the Qiagen OneStep RT-PCR kit. A multiplex PCR was then performed as the second round. One entry per CDR3 protein results from TCRdb running MiXCR on the multiplex PCR reads. The table includes about 1.1 million distinct CDR3 sequences, less than 45% detected once. V gave up 1 base and J gave up 5 bases, with 14 bases separating them. This CDR3 spans 15 amino acids. CDR1 and CDR2 (germline): SGHTA, FQGNSA. This clonotype was sampled from an adult man with Graves' hyperthyroidism. The chain links TRBV7-2 to TRBJ1-2; tentatively, D is TRBD1 (6 bases). Input material: peripheral blood or thyroid tissue (not recorded which). CDR3 in amino acids: CASSLGGGGTYGYTF. CDR3 coding DNA: TGTGCCAGCAGCTTAGGAGGGGGAGGGACATATGGCTACACCTTC.